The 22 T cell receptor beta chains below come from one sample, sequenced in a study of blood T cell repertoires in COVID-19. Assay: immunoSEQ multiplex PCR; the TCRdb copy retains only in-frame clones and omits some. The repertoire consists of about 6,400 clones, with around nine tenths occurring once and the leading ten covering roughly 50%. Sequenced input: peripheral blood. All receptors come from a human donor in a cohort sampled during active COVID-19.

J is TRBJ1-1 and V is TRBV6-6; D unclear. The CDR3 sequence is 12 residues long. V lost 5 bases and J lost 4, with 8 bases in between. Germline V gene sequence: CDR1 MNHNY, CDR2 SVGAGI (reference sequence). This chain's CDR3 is CASSPPGTEAFF. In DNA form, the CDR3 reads TGTGCCAGCAGTCCCCCCGGCACTGAAGCTTTCTTT.

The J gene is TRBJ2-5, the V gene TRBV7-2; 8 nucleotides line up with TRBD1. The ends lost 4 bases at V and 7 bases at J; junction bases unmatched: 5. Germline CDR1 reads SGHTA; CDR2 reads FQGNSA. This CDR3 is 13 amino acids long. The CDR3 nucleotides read TGTGCCAGCAGCTACAGGGGGAGAGGGACCCAGTACTTC. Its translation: CASSYRGRGTQYF.

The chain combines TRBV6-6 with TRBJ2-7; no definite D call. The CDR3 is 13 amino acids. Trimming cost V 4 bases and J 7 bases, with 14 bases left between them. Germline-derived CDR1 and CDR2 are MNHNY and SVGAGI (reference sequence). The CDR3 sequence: CASSSTRPGEQYF. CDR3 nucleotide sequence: TGTGCCAGCAGTTCCACTCGGCCCGGGGAGCAGTACTTC.

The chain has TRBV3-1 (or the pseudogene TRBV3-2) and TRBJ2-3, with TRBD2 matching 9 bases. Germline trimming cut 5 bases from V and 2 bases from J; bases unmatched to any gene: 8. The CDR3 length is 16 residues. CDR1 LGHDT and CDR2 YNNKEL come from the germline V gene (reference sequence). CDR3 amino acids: CASSKGTSYYTDTQYF. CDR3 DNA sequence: TGTGCCAGCAGCAAAGGGACTAGCTATTACACAGATACGCAGTATTTT.

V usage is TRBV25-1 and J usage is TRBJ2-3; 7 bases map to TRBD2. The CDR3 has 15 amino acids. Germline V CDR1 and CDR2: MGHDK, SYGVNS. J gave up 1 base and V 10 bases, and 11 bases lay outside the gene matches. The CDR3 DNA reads TGTGCCACCTCCCGGGGGGTAATGGGCACAGATACGCAGTATTTT. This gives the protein CATSRGVMGTDTQYF.

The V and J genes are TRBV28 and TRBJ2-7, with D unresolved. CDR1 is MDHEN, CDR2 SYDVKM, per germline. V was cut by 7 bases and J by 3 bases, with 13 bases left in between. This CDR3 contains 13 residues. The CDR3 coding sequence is TGTGCCAGCACCACGACAAGAAACTACGAGCAGTACTTC. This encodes CASTTTRNYEQYF.

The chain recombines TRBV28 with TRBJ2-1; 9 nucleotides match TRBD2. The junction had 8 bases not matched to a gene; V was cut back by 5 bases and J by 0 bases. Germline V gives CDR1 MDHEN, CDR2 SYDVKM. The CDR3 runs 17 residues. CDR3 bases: TGTGCCAGCAGTCTAGATAGCGGGGGCAGCTCCTACAATGAGCAGTTCTTC. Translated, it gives CASSLDSGGSSYNEQFF.

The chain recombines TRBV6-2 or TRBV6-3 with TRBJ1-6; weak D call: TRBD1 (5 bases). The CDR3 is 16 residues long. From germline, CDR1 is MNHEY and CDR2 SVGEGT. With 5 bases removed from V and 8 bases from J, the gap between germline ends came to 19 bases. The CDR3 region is CASSRPPGLNYSPLHF. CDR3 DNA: TGTGCCAGCAGTCGCCCTCCGGGACTAAATTATTCACCCCTCCACTTT.

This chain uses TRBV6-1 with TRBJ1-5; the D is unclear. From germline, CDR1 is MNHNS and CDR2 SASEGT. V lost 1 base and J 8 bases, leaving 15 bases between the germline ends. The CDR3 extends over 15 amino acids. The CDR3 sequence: CASSEDIRDREPQHF. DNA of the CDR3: TGTGCCAGCAGTGAAGATATCCGCGATCGGGAGCCCCAGCATTTT.

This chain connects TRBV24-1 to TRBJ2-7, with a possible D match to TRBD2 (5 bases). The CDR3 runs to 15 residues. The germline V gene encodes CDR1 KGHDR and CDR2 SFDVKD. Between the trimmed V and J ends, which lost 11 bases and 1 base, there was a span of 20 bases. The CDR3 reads CARPPPVALSYEQYF. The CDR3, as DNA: TGTGCCAGGCCCCCCCCGGTAGCGTTGTCCTACGAGCAGTACTTC.

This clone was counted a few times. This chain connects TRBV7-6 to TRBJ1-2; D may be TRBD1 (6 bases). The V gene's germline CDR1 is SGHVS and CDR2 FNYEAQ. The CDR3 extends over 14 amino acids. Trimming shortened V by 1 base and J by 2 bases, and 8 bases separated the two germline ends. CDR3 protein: CASSLGQGNYGYTF. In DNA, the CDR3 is TGTGCCAGCAGCTTAGGTCAGGGGAACTATGGCTACACCTTC.

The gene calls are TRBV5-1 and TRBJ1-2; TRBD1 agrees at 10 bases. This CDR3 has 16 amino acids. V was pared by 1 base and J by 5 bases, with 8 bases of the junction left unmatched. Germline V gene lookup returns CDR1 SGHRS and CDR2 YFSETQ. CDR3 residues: CASSLLGQGEDYGYTF. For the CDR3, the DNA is TGCGCCAGCAGCTTGTTAGGACAGGGGGAAGATTATGGCTACACCTTC.

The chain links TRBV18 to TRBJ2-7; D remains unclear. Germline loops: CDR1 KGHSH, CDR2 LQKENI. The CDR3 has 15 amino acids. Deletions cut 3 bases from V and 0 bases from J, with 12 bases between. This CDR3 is CASSPSGSLSYEQYF. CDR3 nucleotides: TGTGCCAGCTCACCGTCCGGTAGCCTCTCCTACGAGCAGTACTTC.

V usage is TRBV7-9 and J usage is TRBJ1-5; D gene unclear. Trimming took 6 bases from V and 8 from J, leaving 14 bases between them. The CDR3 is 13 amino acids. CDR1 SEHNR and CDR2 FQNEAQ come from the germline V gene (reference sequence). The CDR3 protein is CASSFSDGEPQHF. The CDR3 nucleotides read TGTGCCAGCAGTTTCTCCGACGGGGAGCCCCAGCATTTT.

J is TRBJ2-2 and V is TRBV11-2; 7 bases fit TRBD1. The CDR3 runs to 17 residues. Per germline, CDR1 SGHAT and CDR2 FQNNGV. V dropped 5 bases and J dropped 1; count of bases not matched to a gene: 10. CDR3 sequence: CASSQPRTGLNTGELFF. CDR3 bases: TGTGCCAGCAGCCAACCTCGGACAGGCTTGAACACCGGGGAGCTGTTTTTT.

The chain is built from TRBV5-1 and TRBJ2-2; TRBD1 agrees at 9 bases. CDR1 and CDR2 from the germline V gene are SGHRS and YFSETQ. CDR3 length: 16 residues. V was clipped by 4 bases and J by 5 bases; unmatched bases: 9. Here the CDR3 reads CASSPTGTGKTGELFF. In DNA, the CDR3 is TGCGCCAGCAGCCCAACCGGGACAGGGAAAACCGGGGAGCTGTTTTTT. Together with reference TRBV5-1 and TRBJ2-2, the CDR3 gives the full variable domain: KAGVTQTPRYLIKTRGQQVTLSCSPISGHRSVSWYQQTPGQGLQFLFEYFSETQRNKGNFPGRFSGRQFSNSRSEMNVSTLELGDSALYLCASSPTGTGKTGELFFGEGSRLTVL.

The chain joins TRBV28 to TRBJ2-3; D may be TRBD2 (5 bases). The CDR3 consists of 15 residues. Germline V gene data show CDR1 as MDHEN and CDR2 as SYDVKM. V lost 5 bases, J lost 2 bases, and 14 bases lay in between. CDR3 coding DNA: TGTGCCAGCAGTGTAGTGTTAGGACTCACAGATACGCAGTATTTT. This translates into CASSVVLGLTDTQYF.

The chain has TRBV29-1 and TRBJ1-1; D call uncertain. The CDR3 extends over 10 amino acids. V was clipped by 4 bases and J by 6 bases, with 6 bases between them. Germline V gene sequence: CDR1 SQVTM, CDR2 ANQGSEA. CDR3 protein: CSVVRAEAFF. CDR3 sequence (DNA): TGCAGCGTTGTACGGGCTGAAGCTTTCTTT.

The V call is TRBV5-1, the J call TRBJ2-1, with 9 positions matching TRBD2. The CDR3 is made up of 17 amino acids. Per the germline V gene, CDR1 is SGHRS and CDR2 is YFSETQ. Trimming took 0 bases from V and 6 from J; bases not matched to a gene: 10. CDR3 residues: CASSLAASGMGRNEQFF. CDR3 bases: TGCGCCAGCAGCTTGGCGGCTAGCGGGATGGGTCGCAATGAGCAGTTCTTC. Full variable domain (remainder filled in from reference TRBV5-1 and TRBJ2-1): KAGVTQTPRYLIKTRGQQVTLSCSPISGHRSVSWYQQTPGQGLQFLFEYFSETQRNKGNFPGRFSGRQFSNSRSEMNVSTLELGDSALYLCASSLAASGMGRNEQFFGPGTRLTVL.

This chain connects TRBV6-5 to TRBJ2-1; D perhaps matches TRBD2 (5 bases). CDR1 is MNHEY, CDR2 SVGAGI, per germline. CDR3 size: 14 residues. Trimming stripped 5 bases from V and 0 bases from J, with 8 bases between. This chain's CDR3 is CASSSGGSYNEQFF. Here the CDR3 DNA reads TGTGCCAGCAGTAGCGGAGGCTCCTACAATGAGCAGTTCTTC.

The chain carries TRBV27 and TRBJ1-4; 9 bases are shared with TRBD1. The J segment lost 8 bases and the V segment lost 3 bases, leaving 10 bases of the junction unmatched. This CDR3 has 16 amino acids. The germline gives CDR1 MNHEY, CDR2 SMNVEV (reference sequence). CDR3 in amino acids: CASSFLGQGRQEKLFF. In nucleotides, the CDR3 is TGTGCCAGCAGTTTTCTCGGACAGGGGAGACAAGAAAAACTGTTTTTT.

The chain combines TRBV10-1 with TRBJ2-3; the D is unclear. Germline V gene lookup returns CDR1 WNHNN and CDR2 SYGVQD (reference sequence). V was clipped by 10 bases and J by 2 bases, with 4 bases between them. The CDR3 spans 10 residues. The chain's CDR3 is CATITDTQYF. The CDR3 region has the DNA TGCGCCACCATCACAGATACGCAGTATTTT.